The rows below give T cell receptor beta chains drawn from one sample of a study of identifying expanded T cells in peripheral blood. This table comes from immunoSEQ multiplex PCR, and its TCRdb copy is limited to in-frame clones, with some not included. The sample yields more than 75,000 clones, 88% seen once. The material sequenced was blood. Source of these receptors: a person between 18 and 75 years old in good health. Each CDR3 is given with its conserved first and last residue. The D gene is left open where the match is weak. Rows give clone size only sometimes, using once, few, many, or a class for an expanded clone.

d_call j_call v_call clone_size cdr3_aa cdr3_nt
TRBD2 TRBJ2-3 TRBV27 once CASSGTSGTQDTQYF TGTGCCAGCAGCGGAACTAGCGGGACTCAAGATACGCAGTATTTT
. TRBJ1-3 TRBV6-1 . CASTTEGNTIYF TGTGCCAGCACTACGGAGGGAAACACCATATATTTT
. TRBJ2-7 TRBV6-5 . CASSYDATDHSYEQYF TGTGCCAGCAGTTACGATGCGACAGACCACTCCTACGAGCAGTACTTC
. TRBJ2-5 TRBV9 . CASSVSDPPGRLETQYF TGTGCCAGCAGCGTTTCGGACCCCCCGGGGCGGTTGGAGACCCAGTACTTC
TRBD2 TRBJ2-5 TRBV9 . CASSARTSGLQETQYF TGTGCCAGCAGCGCACGGACTAGCGGGCTCCAAGAGACCCAGTACTTC
TRBD2 TRBJ2-1 TRBV19 . CASSPLLAGARHEQFF TGTGCCAGTAGCCCTTTACTAGCGGGAGCGAGGCATGAGCAGTTCTTC
TRBD2 TRBJ2-7 TRBV19 . CASQSSGSSYEQYF TGTGCCAGCCAATCTAGCGGGAGCTCCTACGAGCAGTACTTC
TRBD2 TRBJ2-1 TRBV7-9 . CASSFSRGDEQFF TGTGCCAGCAGCTTTAGCCGGGGGGACGAGCAGTTCTTC
. TRBJ1-1 TRBV6-4 . CASSEGQSSEAFF TGTGCCAGCAGTGAGGGGCAGTCGTCTGAAGCTTTCTTT
TRBD1 TRBJ2-3 TRBV5-1 . CASSLGQGVDTQYF TGCGCCAGCAGCTTGGGGCAGGGGGTAGATACGCAGTATTTT
TRBD1 TRBJ2-7 TRBV5-1 . CASSNGTAVSYEQYF TGCGCCAGCAGCAACGGGACAGCAGTTTCCTACGAGCAGTACTTC
. TRBJ2-2 TRBV21-1 once CASSGQGGNTGELFF TGTGCCAGCAGCGGTCAGGGGGGGAACACCGGGGAGCTGTTTTTT
TRBD1 TRBJ1-5 TRBV28 few CASSSGQGAGQPQHF TGTGCCAGCAGTTCGGGACAGGGGGCAGGGCAGCCCCAGCATTTT
. TRBJ1-5 TRBV19 . CASRPPNQPQHF TGTGCCAGCCGGCCCCCCAATCAGCCCCAGCATTTT
. TRBJ2-3 TRBV11-2 . CASSLRAPSTDTQYF TGTGCCAGCAGCTTAAGAGCTCCTAGCACAGATACGCAGTATTTT
. TRBJ2-2 TRBV7-9 . CASSPRETRRVFF TGTGCCAGCAGCCCCCGGGAGACTAGGAGGGTGTTTTTT
TRBD2 TRBJ2-1 TRBV19 . CASGHLAGSYNEQFF TGTGCCAGTGGCCACCTAGCGGGGTCCTACAATGAGCAGTTCTTC
. TRBJ1-3 TRBV5-7 once CASSFSASRGTSGNTIYF TGTGCCAGCAGCTTTTCGGCCTCGCGGGGGACCTCTGGAAACACCATATATTTT
. TRBJ1-4 TRBV29-1 . CSGGGSGEKLFF TGCAGCGGAGGGGGGTCGGGGGAAAAACTGTTTTTT
TRBD2 TRBJ2-2 TRBV12-5 . CASGFGTSGSGELFF TGTGCTAGTGGTTTTGGAACTAGCGGGTCCGGGGAGCTGTTTTTT
. TRBJ1-1 TRBV6-1 . CASRSRENTEAFF TGTGCCAGCCGGAGCAGGGAGAACACTGAAGCTTTCTTT
. TRBJ2-5 TRBV5-8 . CASTYGATQETQYF TGTGCCAGCACCTATGGGGCTACCCAAGAGACCCAGTACTTC
. TRBJ2-7 TRBV28 . CASSLGGPTPYEQYF TGTGCCAGCAGTTTAGGGGGACCTACCCCCTACGAGCAGTACTTC
. TRBJ2-7 TRBV10-1 . CASSDRQGGPIDEQYF TGCGCCAGCAGTGATCGGCAGGGGGGCCCCATCGACGAGCAGTACTTC
. TRBJ2-7 TRBV15 . CATSSGASGEQYF TGTGCCACCAGCAGTGGAGCCTCCGGGGAGCAGTACTTC
. TRBJ1-3 TRBV2 . CASIGNTIYF TGTGCCAGCATCGGAAACACCATATATTTT
. TRBJ2-1 TRBV7-6 . CASSSSGGPNNEQFF TGTGCCAGCAGCTCTTCAGGGGGGCCGAACAATGAGCAGTTCTTC
. TRBJ2-5 TRBV28 . CASSPPDGGLETQYF TGTGCCAGCAGTCCCCCTGACGGAGGGTTGGAGACCCAGTACTTC
. TRBJ2-5 TRBV11-2 . CASSLMSGAGETQYF TGTGCCAGCAGCTTAATGTCGGGGGCTGGAGAGACCCAGTACTTC
TRBD1 TRBJ1-4 TRBV6-1 . CASSEWRGTGSTGGEKLFF TGTGCCAGCAGTGAATGGCGCGGGACAGGGAGCACGGGGGGTGAAAAACTGTTTTTT
TRBD2 TRBJ2-3 TRBV6-4 few CASSATSGGADTQYF TGTGCCAGCAGTGCCACTAGCGGGGGGGCAGATACGCAGTATTTT
TRBD1 TRBJ2-5 TRBV28 . CASSSRSTGTGGLETQYF TGTGCCAGCAGTTCCCGAAGCACCGGGACAGGGGGGTTGGAGACCCAGTACTTC
. TRBJ1-5 TRBV4-2 once CASSQDWAGNQPQHF TGTGCCAGCAGCCAAGATTGGGCGGGGAATCAGCCCCAGCATTTT
. TRBJ2-1 TRBV25-1 . CASSEFGPGPTHNEQFF TGTGCCAGCAGTGAATTCGGACCGGGACCCACCCACAATGAGCAGTTCTTC
TRBD1 TRBJ1-1 TRBV11-2 . CASSLAYRGANTEAFF TGTGCCAGCAGCTTAGCGTACAGGGGAGCTAACACTGAAGCTTTCTTT
. TRBJ2-5 TRBV28 . CASRDDRRETQYF TGTGCCAGCAGGGACGACAGAAGGGAGACCCAGTACTTC
. TRBJ1-5 TRBV6-1 . CASSEAVDGNQPQHF TGTGCCAGCAGTGAAGCGGTGGATGGAAATCAGCCCCAGCATTTT
TRBD2 TRBJ2-3 TRBV6-4 . CASSERAGSSTDTQYF TGTGCCAGCAGTGAACGAGCGGGGAGTAGCACAGATACGCAGTATTTT
TRBD1 TRBJ2-3 TRBV7-9 . CASSRTGGASDTQYF TGTGCCAGCAGTCGGACAGGGGGCGCCTCAGATACGCAGTATTTT